These T cell receptor beta chains were read from a single sample in a study of T cells in Graves' hyperthyroidism and ophthalmopathy. From the multiplex PCR reads, TCRdb called clonotypes with MiXCR, one entry per CDR3 protein. The table shows 600,000 or so distinct CDR3 sequences, with around 15% occurring only once. Sequenced: blood. The receptor set was obtained from a woman under 40 with Graves' hyperthyroidism. CDR3s include the opening cysteine and the closing phenylalanine or tryptophan. The D gene is left open where the match is weak.

TRBV11-2	-	TRBJ2-1	CASSLDPLRRENNEQFF
TRBV27	-	TRBJ2-2	CASSLSTAGELFF
TRBV5-1	TRBD1	TRBJ2-7	CASSLGNRGKQYF
TRBV14	-	TRBJ1-6	CASSQVTTNSPLHF
TRBV6-6	-	TRBJ2-1	CASSYTTGMGPNEQFF
TRBV28	TRBD1	TRBJ1-1	CASSLRGTGGGEAFF
TRBV4-2	TRBD2	TRBJ2-5	CASSQESSGRLETQYF
TRBV20-1	-	TRBJ1-5	CSARDGGGSNQPQHF
TRBV30	-	TRBJ1-1	CAWTPRRGDNTEAFF
TRBV28	-	TRBJ2-7	CASSLVGSSLARNYEQYF
TRBV20-1	TRBD2	TRBJ2-7	CSAPDSGTAYEQYF
TRBV20-1	-	TRBJ2-7	CSARAPAGREQYF
TRBV18	TRBD2	TRBJ2-3	CASSPPLAGSTDTQYF
TRBV18	-	TRBJ2-5	CASSPGMETQYF
TRBV5-1	TRBD2	TRBJ2-7	CASSSSGPTSYEQYF
TRBV5-1	-	TRBJ1-1	CASSLAGTGYNTEAFF
TRBV20-1	TRBD2	TRBJ2-3	CSARVLAGPTDTQYF
TRBV9	-	TRBJ2-7	CASSATGPGSYEQYF
TRBV20-1	-	TRBJ2-3	CSAPGSGLLTDTQYF
TRBV7-3	-	TRBJ2-2	CASSPRIGGELFF
TRBV15	-	TRBJ2-5	CATSNQETQYF
TRBV20-1	-	TRBJ2-5	CSAIDREETQYF
TRBV28	-	TRBJ1-1	CASMPAGSIAEAFF
TRBV7-2	-	TRBJ1-4	CASSQATGSGEKLFF
TRBV7-9	-	TRBJ2-1	CASSDRLVQNNEQFF
TRBV10-3	-	TRBJ1-2	CAISESGGDYGYTF
TRBV5-8	TRBD2	TRBJ2-3	CASSPAGGSDTQYF
TRBV27	TRBD2	TRBJ2-1	CASSSGLAGFYNEQFF
TRBV12-3/TRBV12-4	TRBD2	TRBJ2-3	CASSFVQGLSTDTQYF
TRBV20-1	TRBD2	TRBJ2-1	CSARGRREGPYNEQFF
TRBV28	-	TRBJ1-2	CASSLKFHYGYTF
TRBV19	-	TRBJ1-1	CASSMAGFEAFF
TRBV19	TRBD2	TRBJ2-1	CASSRLKREGRDEQFF
TRBV19	-	TRBJ2-7	CASSTGFGPPYEQYF
TRBV2	TRBD1	TRBJ1-6	CASRMTGTGPSPLHF
TRBV10-3	-	TRBJ2-1	CAISVIWRGTVNEQFF
TRBV12-3/TRBV12-4	TRBD2	TRBJ2-1	CASTSGGPYNEQFF
TRBV18	-	TRBJ2-7	CASSPTGRGHEQYF
TRBV19	-	TRBJ2-7	CASRDATYEQYF
TRBV6-1	-	TRBJ2-7	CAGRTHTYEQYF
TRBV7-9	-	TRBJ2-3	CASRGGVTDTQYF
TRBV7-2	TRBD2	TRBJ2-3	CASSLSLAVPPDTQYF
TRBV2	-	TRBJ2-1	CASSESGLDYNEQFF
TRBV6-1	TRBD1	TRBJ1-2	CASSEAAVVPGQGLGGYTF
TRBV28	-	TRBJ2-3	CASSTLGGNTQYF
TRBV6-1	-	TRBJ1-1	CASRASSMNTEAFF
TRBV20-1	-	TRBJ2-1	CSARDGLMGYNEQFF
TRBV7-8	TRBD2	TRBJ2-3	CASSLDVAGTSTDTQYF
TRBV7-8	TRBD2	TRBJ2-7	CASSSYGTSYEQYF
TRBV2	-	TRBJ1-1	CASRGTVMNTEAFF
TRBV19	TRBD1	TRBJ1-1	CASGTGMNTEAFF